This TCR beta chain came from a study of T cells in Graves' hyperthyroidism and ophthalmopathy (dated by TCRdb to between 2018 and 2021). General notes on the study: Peripheral blood was collected at initial diagnosis, before any treatment. Prospective prediction of ophthalmopathy was tested in an independent validation cohort consisting of 18 hyperthyroidism patients and more than 15 patients who later progressed to ophthalmopathy. Thyroid tissue and blood T-cell repertoires from several Graves' hyperthyroidism patients were also compared in the study. For training and testing, the 100 or so patients in the discovery cohort were randomly divided in a 7:3 ratio. According to the paper, TCR Vbeta CDR3 sequencing was carried out on 135 peripheral blood samples, which came from 40 to 45 ophthalmopathy, fewer than 80 hyperthyroidism and approximately 17 progressor patients. A discovery cohort of about a hundred patients, 43 with Graves' ophthalmopathy and about 60 with stable Graves' hyperthyroidism, was used to find distinguishing TCR V-J signatures. After blood sampling, hyperthyroidism patients were treated with methimazole at a starting dose of 30 mg daily, and ophthalmopathy patients were treated with high-dose intravenous methylprednisolone.

Paper-wide results and their limitations: Most expanded thyroid clonotypes (frequency above 0.001) were also detected in blood, a finding suggesting that blood repertoires may reflect thyroid immune responses. In validation, progression to ophthalmopathy was predicted by the model with 70.59% sensitivity and 72% to 85% specificity, a median of 6.5 months before onset. No statistical method was used to set the sample size in advance, and investigators knew the group allocation. A model built on a 13 V-J signature distinguished ophthalmopathy from stable hyperthyroidism, reaching roughly 88% sensitivity and about 81% specificity in cross-validation and 80%/75% in testing.

The germline V gene yields SGHVS for CDR1 and FQNEAQ for CDR2. The CDR3 holds 12 amino acids from the cysteine to the phenylalanine. The read is trimmed to its CDR3 DNA, 36 bases read in frame from base 1. The trim is 4 bases for V and 7 bases for J, with a gap of 10 bases between the germline ends. Stable Graves' hyperthyroidism was defined as the absence of progression to ophthalmopathy over 18 months of follow-up. The hyperthyroidism patients were between 18 and 65 years old and newly diagnosed, with a disease duration of less than 2 months. Exclusion was applied to patients with uncontrolled infections, other autoimmune diseases, pregnancy or lactation. Clinical symptoms, serum thyroxine and TRAb, thyroid ultrasound, and orbital computed tomography formed the basis for the diagnoses. PBMCs were isolated from approximately 10 ml of fresh peripheral blood by Ficoll-Paque density gradient centrifugation. Trizol reagent was used to extract total RNA, and RNA quality was then checked on an Agilent 2100 Bioanalyzer.

This clonotype was detected many times. What this receptor recognizes is not known. Per-nucleotide qualities are absent, and no much larger clonotype sits a single base away. TCR beta CDR3 regions were amplified from RNA transcripts. The TCR CDR3 was subjected to a first round of RT-PCR using the HTBI primer set and the Qiagen OneStep RT-PCR kit. The libraries were constructed in a second round of multiplex PCR and then size-selected and purified. Libraries were sequenced paired-end with 100 bp reads on an Illumina HiSeq2000. Under the source paper's analysis protocol: Raw data were processed with SOAPnuke, discarding reads with adapters, uncalled bases, mean Phred below 15, or no exact constant-primer or identifier match. COPE v1.2.5 was used to merge high-quality paired reads, and clonotypes were defined as unique nucleotide sequences. Clonotypes were aligned to IMGT TRBV, TRBD and TRBJ reference segments using MiTCR v1.1. The analysis included only V-J combinations with a frequency above 0.0001, which together covered 98% to 99.2% of the repertoires. A TCS score was defined as the ratio between F50 (clonal expansion) and ExV (chaos), using BLOSUM62-based TCRdist between CDR3 peptides within each V-J. Welch's t-statistics and random forest reduced 450 to 600 V-J features to around 14, which were used in a naive Bayes classifier (R e1071). The public reads were reprocessed in TCRdb via fastp at Q25 and MiXCR, keeping in-frame beta chains. Each entry merges the rows of one CDR3 protein and shows their most common DNA and genes. These V and J calls derive from TCRdb rather than the authors' analysis. Recorded for this sample are roughly 510,000 distinct CDR3 sequences; less than 25% of them occurred a single time. The ten largest clones represent about 30% of the sample.

The sequenced sample was blood. This TCR came from a man younger than 30 with Graves' hyperthyroidism. The V gene is TRBV7-8 and the J gene is TRBJ1-2; the D segment could be TRBD1, given 5 matching bases. The nucleotide sequence reads as follows: TGTGCCAGCAGCTCCGGAGGGGTTGGCTACACCTTC. The encoded protein is CASSSGGVGYTF.